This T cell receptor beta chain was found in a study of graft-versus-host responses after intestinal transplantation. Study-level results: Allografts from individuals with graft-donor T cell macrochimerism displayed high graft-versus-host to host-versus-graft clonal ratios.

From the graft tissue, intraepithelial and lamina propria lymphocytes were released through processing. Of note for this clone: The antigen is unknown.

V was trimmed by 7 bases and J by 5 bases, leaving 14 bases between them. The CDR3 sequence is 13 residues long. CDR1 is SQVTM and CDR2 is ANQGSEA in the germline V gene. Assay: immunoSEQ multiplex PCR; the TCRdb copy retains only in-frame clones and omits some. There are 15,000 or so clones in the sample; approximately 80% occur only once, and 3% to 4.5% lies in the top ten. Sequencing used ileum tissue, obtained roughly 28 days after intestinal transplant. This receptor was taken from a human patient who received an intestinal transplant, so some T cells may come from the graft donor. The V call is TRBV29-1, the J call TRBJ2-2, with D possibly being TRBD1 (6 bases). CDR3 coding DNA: TGCAGCGCACGGACAGCTCTAACCGGGGAGCTGTTTTTT. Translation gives CSARTALTGELFF.